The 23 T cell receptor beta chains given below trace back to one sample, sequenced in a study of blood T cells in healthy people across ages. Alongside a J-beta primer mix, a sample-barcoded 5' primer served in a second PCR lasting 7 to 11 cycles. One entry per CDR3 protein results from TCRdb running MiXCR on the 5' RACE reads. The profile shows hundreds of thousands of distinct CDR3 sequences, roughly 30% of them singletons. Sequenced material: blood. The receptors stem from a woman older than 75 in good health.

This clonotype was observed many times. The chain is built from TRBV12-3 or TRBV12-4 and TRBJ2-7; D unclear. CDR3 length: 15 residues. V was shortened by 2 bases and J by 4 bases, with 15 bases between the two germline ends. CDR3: CASSLIGLKDYEQYF. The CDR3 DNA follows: TGTGCCAGCAGTTTAATAGGTCTGAAGGATTACGAGCAGTACTTC.

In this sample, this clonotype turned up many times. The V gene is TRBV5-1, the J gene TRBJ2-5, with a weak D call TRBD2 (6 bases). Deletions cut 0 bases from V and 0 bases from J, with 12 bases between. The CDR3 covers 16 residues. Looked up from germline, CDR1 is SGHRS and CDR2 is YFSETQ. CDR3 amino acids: CASSLVGGEYQETQYF. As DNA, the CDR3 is TGCGCCAGCAGCTTGGTTGGCGGGGAGTACCAAGAGACCCAGTACTTC.

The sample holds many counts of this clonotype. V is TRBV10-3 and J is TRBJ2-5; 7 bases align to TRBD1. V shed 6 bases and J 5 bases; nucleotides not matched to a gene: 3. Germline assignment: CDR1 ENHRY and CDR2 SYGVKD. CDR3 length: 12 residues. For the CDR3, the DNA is TGTGCCATCAGCCAGGGGGAGGAGACCCAGTACTTC. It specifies CAISQGEETQYF.

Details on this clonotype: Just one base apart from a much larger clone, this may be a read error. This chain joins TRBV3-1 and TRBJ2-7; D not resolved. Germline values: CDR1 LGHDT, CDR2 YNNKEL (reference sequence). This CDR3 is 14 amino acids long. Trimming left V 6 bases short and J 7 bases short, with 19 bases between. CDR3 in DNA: TGTGCCAGCAGTCTGCGTGGTGATTACAATGAGCAGTACTTC. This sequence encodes CASSLRGDYNEQYF.

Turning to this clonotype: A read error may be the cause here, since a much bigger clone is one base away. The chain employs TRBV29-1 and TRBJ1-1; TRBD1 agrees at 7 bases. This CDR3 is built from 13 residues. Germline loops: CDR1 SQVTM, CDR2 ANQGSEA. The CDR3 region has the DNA TGCAGCGTCCCGGGACAGTGGAACACTGAAGCTTGCTTT. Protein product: CSVPGQWNTEACF.

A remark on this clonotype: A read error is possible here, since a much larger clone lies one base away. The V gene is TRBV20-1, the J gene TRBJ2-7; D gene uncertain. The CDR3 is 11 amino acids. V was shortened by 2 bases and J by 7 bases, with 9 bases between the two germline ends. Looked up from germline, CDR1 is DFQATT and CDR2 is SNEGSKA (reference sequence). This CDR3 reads CSARPLNEQYF. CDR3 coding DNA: TGCAGTGCTAGACCCCTCAATGAGCAGTACTTC.

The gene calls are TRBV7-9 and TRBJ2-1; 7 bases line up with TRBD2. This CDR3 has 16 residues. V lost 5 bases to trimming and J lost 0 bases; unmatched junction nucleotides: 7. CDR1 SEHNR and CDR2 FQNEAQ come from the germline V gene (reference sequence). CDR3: CASSGTSVSSYNEQFF. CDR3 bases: TGTGCCAGCAGCGGAACTAGCGTGAGCTCCTACAATGAGCAGTTCTTC.

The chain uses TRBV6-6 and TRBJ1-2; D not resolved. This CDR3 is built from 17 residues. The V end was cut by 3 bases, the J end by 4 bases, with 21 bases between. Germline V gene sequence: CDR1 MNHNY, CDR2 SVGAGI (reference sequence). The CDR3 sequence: CASSYRDSTEGGYGYTF. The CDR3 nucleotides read TGTGCCAGCAGTTATCGGGATTCTACGGAGGGTGGCTATGGCTACACCTTC.

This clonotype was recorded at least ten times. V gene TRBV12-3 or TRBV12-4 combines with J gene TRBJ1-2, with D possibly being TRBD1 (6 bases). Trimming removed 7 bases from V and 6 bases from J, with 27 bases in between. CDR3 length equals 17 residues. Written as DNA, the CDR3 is TGTGCCAGCAACCCCAGGGGACGTACGGTACAGAGGAATGGCTACACCTTC. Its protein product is CASNPRGRTVQRNGYTF.

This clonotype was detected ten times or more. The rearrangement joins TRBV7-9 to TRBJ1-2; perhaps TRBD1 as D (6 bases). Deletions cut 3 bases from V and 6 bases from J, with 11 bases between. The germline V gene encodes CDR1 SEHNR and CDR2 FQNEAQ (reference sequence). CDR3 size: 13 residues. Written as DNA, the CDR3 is TGTGCCAGCAGCTTGGGGGGCCAGAATGGCTACACCTTC. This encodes CASSLGGQNGYTF. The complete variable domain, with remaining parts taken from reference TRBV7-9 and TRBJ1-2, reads DTGVSQNPRHKITKRGQNVTFRCDPISEHNRLYWYRQTLGQGPEFLTYFQNEAQLEKSRLLSDRFSAERPKGSFSTLEIQRTEQGDSAMYLCASSLGGQNGYTFGSGTRLTVV.

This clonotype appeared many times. CDR3: CASSLQGYTEAFF. The CDR3 DNA sequence: TGTGCCAGCAGTTTACAGGGGTACACTGAAGCTTTCTTT. The chain carries TRBV12-3 or TRBV12-4 and TRBJ1-1; D perhaps matches TRBD1 (6 bases). V lost 2 bases, J lost 3 bases, and 7 bases lay in between. This CDR3 spans 13 amino acids.

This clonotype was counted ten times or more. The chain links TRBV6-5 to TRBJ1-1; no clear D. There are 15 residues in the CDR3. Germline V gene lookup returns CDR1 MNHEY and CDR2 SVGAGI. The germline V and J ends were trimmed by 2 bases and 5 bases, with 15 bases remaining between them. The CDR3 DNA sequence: TGTGCCAGCAGTTACGCTCTTGAGGTGGTGACTGAAGCTTTCTTT. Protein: CASSYALEVVTEAFF.

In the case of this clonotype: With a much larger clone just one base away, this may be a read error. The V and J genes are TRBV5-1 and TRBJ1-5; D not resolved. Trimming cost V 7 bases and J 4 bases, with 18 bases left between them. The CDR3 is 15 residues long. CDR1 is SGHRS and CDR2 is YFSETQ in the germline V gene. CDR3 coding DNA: TGCGCCAGCGGCCCCACAAGTAACCCTAATCAGCCCCAGCATTTT. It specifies CASGPTSNPNQPQHF.

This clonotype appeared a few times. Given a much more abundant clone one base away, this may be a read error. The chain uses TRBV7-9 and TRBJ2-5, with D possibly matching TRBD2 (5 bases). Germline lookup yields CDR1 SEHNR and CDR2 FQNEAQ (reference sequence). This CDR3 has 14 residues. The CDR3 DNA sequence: TGTGCCAGCAGCTTTGGAGGATCCGGAGAGCCCCAGTACTTC. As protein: CASSFGGSGEPQYF.

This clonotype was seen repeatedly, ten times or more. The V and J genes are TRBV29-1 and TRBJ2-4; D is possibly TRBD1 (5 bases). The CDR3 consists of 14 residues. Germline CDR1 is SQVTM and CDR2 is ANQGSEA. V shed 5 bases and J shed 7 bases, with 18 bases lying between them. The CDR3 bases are TGCAGCGTTTCACGATCGGCCAAGGGGAACATTCAGTACTTC. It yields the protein CSVSRSAKGNIQYF.

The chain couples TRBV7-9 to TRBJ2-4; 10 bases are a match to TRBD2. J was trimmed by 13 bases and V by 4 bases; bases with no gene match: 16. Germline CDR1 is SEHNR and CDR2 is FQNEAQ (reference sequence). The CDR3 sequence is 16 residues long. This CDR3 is CASSSRTSGSRGEQYF. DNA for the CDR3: TGTGCCAGCAGCTCGAGGACTAGCGGTTCAAGAGGTGAGCAGTACTTC.

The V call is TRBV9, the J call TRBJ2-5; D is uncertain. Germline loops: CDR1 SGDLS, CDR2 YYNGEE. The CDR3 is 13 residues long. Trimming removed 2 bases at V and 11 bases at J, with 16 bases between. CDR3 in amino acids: CASSVTLGGEQYF. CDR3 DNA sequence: TGTGCCAGCAGCGTGACCTTGGGTGGTGAGCAGTACTTC.

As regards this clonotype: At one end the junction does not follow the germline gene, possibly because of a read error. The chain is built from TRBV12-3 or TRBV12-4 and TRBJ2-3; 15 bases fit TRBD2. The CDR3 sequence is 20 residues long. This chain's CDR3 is CASTLPGLAGGLYSPDTEYF. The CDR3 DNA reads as TGTGCCAGCACCCTCCCTGGACTAGCGGGGGGGCTTTATAGCCCAGATACGGAGTATTTT.

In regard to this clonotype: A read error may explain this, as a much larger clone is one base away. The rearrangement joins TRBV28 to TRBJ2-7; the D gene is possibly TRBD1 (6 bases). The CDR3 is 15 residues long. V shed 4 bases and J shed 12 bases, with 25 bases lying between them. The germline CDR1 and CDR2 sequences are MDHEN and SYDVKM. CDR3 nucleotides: TGTGCCAGCAGTTCCTTTGGGTCCCCCCAGGGGACCCGGTACTTC. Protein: CASSSFGSPQGTRYF.

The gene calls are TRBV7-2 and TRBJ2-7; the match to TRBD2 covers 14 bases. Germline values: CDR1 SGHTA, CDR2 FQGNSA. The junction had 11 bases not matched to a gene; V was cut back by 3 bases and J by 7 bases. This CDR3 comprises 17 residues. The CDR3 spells CASSFYAGTSGGNEQYF. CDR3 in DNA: TGTGCCAGCAGCTTTTATGCCGGGACTAGCGGGGGTAATGAGCAGTACTTC.

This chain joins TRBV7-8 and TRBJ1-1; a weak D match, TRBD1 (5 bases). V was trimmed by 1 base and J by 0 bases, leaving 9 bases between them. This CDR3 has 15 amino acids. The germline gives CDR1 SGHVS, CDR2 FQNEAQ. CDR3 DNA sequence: TGTGCCAGCAGCTTAGGACAGTCTTTGAACACTGAAGCTTTCTTT. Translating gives CASSLGQSLNTEAFF.

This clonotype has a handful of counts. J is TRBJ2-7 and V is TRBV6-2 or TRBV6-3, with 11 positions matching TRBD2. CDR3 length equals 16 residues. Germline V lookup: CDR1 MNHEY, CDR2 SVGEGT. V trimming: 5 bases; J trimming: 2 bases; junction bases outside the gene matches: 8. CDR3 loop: CASSTILAGVPYEQYF. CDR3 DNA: TGTGCCAGCAGTACTATACTAGCGGGAGTACCCTACGAGCAGTACTTC.

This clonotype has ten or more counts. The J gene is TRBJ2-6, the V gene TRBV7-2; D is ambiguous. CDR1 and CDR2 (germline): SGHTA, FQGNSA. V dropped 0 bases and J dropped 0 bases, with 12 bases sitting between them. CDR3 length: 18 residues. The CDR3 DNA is TGTGCCAGCAGCTTAGCGTTCAGGACGCTCTCTGGGGCCAACGTCCTGACTTTC. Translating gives CASSLAFRTLSGANVLTF.